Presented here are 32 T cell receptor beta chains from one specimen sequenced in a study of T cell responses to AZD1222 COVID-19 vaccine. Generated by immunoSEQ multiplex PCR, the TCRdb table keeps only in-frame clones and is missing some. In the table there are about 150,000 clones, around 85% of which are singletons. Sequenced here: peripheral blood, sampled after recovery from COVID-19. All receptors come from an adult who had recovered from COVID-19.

In nucleotides, the CDR3 is TGTGCCATCAGTGATAGTTACAATGAGCAGTTCTTC. Protein: CAISDSYNEQFF. The chain carries TRBV10-3 and TRBJ2-1, with D unresolved. Germline CDR1 reads ENHRY; CDR2 reads SYGVKD. This CDR3 contains 12 residues. With 3 bases removed from V and 4 bases from J, the gap between germline ends came to 4 bases.

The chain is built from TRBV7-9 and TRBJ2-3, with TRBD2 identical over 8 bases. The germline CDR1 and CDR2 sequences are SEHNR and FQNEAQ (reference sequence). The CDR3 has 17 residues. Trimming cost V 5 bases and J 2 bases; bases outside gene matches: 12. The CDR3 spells CASSPRGGLTSTDTQYF. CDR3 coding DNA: TGTGCCAGCAGCCCCCGGGGGGGCCTAACATCCACAGATACGCAGTATTTT.

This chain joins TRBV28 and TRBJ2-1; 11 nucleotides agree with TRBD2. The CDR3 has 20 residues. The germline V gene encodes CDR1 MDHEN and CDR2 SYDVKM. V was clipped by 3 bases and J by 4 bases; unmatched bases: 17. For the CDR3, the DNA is TGTGCCAGCAGTTTCACCTCTACTAGCGGGAGCGTGTCCCAGTACAATGAGCAGTTCTTC. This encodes CASSFTSTSGSVSQYNEQFF.

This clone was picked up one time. CDR3 DNA: TGTGCCAGCAGTAATCGACAATGGGAGAATTCACCCCTCCACTTT. Protein sequence: CASSNRQWENSPLHF. V usage is TRBV2 and J usage is TRBJ1-6; D is unclear. V shed 5 bases and J shed 7 bases, with 15 bases lying between them. This CDR3 is 15 amino acids long. Germline loops: CDR1 SNHLY, CDR2 FYNNEI.

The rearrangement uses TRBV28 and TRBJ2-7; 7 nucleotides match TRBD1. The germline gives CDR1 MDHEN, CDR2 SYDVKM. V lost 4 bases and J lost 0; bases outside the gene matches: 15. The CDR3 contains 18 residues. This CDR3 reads CASSSGQLKTISSYEQYF. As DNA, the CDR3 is TGTGCCAGCAGTTCGGGACAGCTAAAAACTATCAGCTCCTACGAGCAGTACTTC. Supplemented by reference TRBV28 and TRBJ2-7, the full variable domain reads DVKVTQSSRYLVKRTGEKVFLECVQDMDHENMFWYRQDPGLGLRLIYFSYDVKMKEKGDIPEGYSVSREKKERFSLILESASTNQTSMYLCASSSGQLKTISSYEQYFGPGTRLTVT.

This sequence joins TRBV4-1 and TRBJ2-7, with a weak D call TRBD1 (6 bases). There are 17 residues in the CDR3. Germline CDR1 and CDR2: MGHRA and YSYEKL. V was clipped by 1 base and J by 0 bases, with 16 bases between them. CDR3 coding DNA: TGCGCCAGCAGCCAAGTCGCAGGGGTACCCGGCTCCTACGAGCAGTACTTC. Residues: CASSQVAGVPGSYEQYF.

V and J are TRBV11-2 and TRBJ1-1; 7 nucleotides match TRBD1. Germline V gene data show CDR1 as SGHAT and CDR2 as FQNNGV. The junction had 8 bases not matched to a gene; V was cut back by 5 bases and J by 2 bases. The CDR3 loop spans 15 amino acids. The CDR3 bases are TGTGCCAGCAGCCCCTTGACAGGGTCCAACACTGAAGCTTTCTTT. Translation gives CASSPLTGSNTEAFF. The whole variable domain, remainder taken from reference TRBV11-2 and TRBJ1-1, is EAGVAQSPRYKIIEKRQSVAFWCNPISGHATLYWYQQILGQGPKLLIQFQNNGVVDDSQLPKDRFSAERLKGVDSTLKIQPAKLEDSAVYLCASSPLTGSNTEAFFGQGTRLTVV.

As DNA, the CDR3 is TGTGCCAGCTCACCGGGAGGAGGGGCGAGCTCCTACAATGAGCAGTTCTTC. Translating gives CASSPGGGASSYNEQFF. This chain links TRBV18 with TRBJ2-1; tentative D call: TRBD2 (6 bases). Per germline, CDR1 KGHSH and CDR2 LQKENI. The germline V and J ends were trimmed by 3 bases and 0 bases, with 15 bases remaining between them. The CDR3 totals 17 residues.

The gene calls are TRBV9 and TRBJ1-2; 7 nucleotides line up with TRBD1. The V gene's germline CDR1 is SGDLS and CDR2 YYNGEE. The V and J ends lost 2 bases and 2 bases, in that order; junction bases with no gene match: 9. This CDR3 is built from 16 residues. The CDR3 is CASSVAAGTANYGYTF. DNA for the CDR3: TGTGCCAGCAGCGTCGCCGCAGGGACAGCCAACTATGGCTACACCTTC.

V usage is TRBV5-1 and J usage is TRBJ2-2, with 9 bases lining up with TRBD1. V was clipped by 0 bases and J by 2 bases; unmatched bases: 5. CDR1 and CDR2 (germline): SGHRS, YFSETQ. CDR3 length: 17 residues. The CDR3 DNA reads TGCGCCAGCAGCTTGGCCGCGGGACAGGGAAACACCGGGGAGCTGTTTTTT. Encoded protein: CASSLAAGQGNTGELFF.

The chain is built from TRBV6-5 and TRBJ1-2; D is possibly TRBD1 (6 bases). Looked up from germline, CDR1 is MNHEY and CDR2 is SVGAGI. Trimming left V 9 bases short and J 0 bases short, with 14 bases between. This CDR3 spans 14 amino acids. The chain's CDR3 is CASQGSQPNYGYTF. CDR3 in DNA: TGTGCCAGTCAGGGGTCCCAACCTAACTATGGCTACACCTTC.

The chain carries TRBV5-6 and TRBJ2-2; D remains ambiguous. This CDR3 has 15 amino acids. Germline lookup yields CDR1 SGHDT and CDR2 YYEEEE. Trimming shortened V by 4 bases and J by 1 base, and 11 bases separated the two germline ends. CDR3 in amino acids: CASSPRRKNTGELFF. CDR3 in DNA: TGTGCCAGCAGCCCGCGGCGCAAGAACACCGGGGAGCTGTTTTTT.

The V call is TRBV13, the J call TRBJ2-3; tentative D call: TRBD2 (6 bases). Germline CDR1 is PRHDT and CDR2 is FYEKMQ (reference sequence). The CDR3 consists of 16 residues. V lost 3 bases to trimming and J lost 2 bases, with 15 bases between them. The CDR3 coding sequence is TGTGCCAGCAGCTTTCGAGTCGGGGGATTCACAGATACGCAGTATTTT. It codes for CASSFRVGGFTDTQYF.

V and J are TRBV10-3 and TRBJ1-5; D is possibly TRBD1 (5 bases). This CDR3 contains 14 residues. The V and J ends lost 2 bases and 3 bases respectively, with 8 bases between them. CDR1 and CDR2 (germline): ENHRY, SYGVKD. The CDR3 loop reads CAISEGGVNQPQHF. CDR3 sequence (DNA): TGTGCCATCAGTGAGGGGGGGGTCAATCAGCCCCAGCATTTT.

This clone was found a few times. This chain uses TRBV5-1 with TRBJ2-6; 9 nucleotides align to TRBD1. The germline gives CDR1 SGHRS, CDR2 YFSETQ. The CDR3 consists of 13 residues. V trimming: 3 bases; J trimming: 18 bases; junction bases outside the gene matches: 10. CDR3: CASSSDRGSRGTF. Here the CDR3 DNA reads TGCGCCAGCAGCTCGGACAGGGGCTCACGAGGGACTTTC. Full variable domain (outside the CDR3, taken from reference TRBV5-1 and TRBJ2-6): KAGVTQTPRYLIKTRGQQVTLSCSPISGHRSVSWYQQTPGQGLQFLFEYFSETQRNKGNFPGRFSGRQFSNSRSEMNVSTLELGDSALYLCASSSDRGSRGTFGAGSRLTVL.

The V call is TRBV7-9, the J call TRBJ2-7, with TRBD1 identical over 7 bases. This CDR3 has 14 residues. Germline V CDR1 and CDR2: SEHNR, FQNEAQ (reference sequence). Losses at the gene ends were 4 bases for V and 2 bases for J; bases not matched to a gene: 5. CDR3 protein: CASSSSGGPYEQYF. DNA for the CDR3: TGTGCCAGCAGCTCTTCAGGGGGACCCTACGAGCAGTACTTC.

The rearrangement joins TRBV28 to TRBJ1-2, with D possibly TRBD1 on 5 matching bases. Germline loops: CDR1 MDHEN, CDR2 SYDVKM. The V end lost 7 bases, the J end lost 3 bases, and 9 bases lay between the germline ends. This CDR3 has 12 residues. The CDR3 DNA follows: TGTGCCAGCATAGGAGGGGACTATGGCTACACCTTC. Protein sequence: CASIGGDYGYTF.

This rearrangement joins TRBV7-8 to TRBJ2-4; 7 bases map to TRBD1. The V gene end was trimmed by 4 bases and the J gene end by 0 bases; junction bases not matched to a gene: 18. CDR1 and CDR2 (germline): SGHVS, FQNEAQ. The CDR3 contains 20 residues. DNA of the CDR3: TGTGCCAGCAGCTCTAAGAACAGGGGCGCCGAATCACTAGCCAAAAACATTCAGTACTTC. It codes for CASSSKNRGAESLAKNIQYF.

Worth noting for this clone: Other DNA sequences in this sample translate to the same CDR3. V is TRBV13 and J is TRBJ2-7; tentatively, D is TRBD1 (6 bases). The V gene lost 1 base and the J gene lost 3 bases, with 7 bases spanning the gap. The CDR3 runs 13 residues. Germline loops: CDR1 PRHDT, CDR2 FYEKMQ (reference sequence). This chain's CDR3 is CASSLDRDYEQYF. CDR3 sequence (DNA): TGTGCCAGCAGCTTAGACAGGGACTACGAGCAGTACTTC.

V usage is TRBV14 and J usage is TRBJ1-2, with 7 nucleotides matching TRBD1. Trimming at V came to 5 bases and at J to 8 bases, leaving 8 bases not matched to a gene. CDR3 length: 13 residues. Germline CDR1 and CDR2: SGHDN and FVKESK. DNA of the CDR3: TGTGCCAGCAGCACCCAGGGGGATCAGGGCTACACCTTC. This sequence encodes CASSTQGDQGYTF.

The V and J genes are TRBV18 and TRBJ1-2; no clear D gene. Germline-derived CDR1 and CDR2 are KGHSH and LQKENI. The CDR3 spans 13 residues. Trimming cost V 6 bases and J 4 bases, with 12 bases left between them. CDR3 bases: TGTGCCAGCTCCCGAAAGGAGGCCTATGGCTACACCTTC. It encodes CASSRKEAYGYTF.

The CDR3 protein is CASSLDRGGKTQYF. The CDR3 DNA reads as TGTGCCAGCAGCTTGGACAGGGGAGGAAAGACCCAGTACTTC. The rearrangement joins TRBV5-4 to TRBJ2-5, with D possibly matching TRBD1 (7 bases). Germline CDR1 SGHNT, CDR2 YYREEE (reference sequence). V shed 0 bases and J shed 6 bases, with 12 bases lying between them. The length of the CDR3 is 14 residues. Filled out from reference TRBV5-4 and TRBJ2-5, the complete variable domain reads ETGVTQSPTHLIKTRGQQVTLRCSSQSGHNTVSWYQQALGQGPQFIFQYYREEENGRGNFPPRFSGLQFPNYSSELNVNALELDDSALYLCASSLDRGGKTQYFGPGTRLLVL.

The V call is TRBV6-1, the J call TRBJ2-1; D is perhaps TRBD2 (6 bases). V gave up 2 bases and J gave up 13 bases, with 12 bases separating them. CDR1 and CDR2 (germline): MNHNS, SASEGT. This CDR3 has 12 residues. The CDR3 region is CASSETSRGQFF. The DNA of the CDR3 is TGTGCCAGCAGTGAAACTAGCCGTGGCCAGTTCTTC.

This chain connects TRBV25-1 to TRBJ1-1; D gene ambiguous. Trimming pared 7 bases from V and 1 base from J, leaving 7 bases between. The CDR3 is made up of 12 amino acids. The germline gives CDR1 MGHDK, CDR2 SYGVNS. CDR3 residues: CASNLGNTEAFF. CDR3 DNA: TGTGCCAGCAACCTCGGGAACACTGAAGCTTTCTTT.

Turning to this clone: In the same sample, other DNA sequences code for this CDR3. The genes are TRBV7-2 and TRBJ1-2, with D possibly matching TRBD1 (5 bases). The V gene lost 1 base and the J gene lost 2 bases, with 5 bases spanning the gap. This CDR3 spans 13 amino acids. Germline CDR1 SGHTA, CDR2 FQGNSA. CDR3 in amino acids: CASSLGGNYGYTF. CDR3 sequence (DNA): TGTGCCAGCAGCTTAGGGGGGAACTATGGCTACACCTTC.

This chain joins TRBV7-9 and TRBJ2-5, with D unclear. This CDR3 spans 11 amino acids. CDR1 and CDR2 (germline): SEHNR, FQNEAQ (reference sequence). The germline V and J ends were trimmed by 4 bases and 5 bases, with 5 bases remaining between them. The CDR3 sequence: CASSYEETQYF. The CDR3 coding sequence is TGTGCCAGCAGCTACGAGGAGACCCAGTACTTC. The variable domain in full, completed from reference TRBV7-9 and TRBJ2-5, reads DTGVSQNPRHKITKRGQNVTFRCDPISEHNRLYWYRQTLGQGPEFLTYFQNEAQLEKSRLLSDRFSAERPKGSFSTLEIQRTEQGDSAMYLCASSYEETQYFGPGTRLLVL.

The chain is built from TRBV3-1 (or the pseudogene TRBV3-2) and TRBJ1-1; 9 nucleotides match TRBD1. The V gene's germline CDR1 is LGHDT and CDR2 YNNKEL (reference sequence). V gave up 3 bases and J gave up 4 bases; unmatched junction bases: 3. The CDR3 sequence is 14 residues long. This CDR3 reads CASSQDRGPTEAFF. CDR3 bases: TGTGCCAGCAGCCAGGACAGGGGACCCACTGAAGCTTTCTTT.

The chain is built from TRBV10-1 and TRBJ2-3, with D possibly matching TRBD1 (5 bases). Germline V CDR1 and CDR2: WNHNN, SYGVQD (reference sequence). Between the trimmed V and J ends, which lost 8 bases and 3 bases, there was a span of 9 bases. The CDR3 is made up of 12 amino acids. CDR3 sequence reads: CASPKGTDTQYF. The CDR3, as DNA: TGCGCCAGCCCGAAGGGGACAGATACGCAGTATTTT.

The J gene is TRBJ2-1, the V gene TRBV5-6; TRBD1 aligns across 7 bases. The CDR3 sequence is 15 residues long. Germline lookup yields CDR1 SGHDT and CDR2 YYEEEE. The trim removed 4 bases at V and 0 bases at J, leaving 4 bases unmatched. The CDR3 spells CASSPDRSSYNEQFF. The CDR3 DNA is TGTGCCAGCAGCCCGGACAGGAGCTCCTACAATGAGCAGTTCTTC.

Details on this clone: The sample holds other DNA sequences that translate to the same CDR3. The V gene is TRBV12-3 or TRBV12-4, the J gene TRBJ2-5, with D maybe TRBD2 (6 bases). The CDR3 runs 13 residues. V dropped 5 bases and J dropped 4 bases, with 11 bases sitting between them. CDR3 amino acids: CASSTSLRETQYF. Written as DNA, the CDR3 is TGTGCCAGCAGTACTAGCCTGCGAGAGACCCAGTACTTC.

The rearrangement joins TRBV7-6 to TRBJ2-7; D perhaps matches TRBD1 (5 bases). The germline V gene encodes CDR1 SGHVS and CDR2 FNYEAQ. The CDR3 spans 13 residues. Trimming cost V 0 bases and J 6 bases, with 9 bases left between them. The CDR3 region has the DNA TGTGCCAGCAGCTTAGCTTATGACAGCGAGCAGTACTTC. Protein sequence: CASSLAYDSEQYF.

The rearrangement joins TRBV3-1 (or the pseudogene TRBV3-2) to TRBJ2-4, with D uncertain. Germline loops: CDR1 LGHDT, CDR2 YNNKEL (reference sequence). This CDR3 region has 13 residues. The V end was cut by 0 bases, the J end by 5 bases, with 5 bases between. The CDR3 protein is CASSQDLQNIQYF. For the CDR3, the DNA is TGTGCCAGCAGCCAAGATCTCCAAAACATTCAGTACTTC.